Listed below are T cell receptor beta chains from one sample, sequenced in a study of T cell repertoires in cytomegalovirus infection. Antigens for these TCRs are unknown. TCRdb ran MiXCR on the reads and lists one entry per CDR3 protein. The sample contains approximately 770,000 distinct CDR3 sequences, under 35% of which appear only once. This specimen was cultured CD8+ T cells from PBMCs, taken from culture after CMV antigen stimulation. These receptors originate from a human donor in good health (CMV status not recorded). Some clones in this sample may be carry-over from other donors' samples. CDR3s leave out the opening cysteine and the closing phenylalanine or tryptophan. The order of the fields is CDR3 protein, V gene, J gene.

ASEGFRELF,TRBV28,TRBJ2-2
ASSLGLSTDTQY,TRBV27,TRBJ2-3
ASSPNIEFYEQY,TRBV19,TRBJ2-7
ASSWTGATSYEQY,TRBV5-1,TRBJ2-7
ASGIGRPGVYEQY,TRBV12-3/TRBV12-4,TRBJ2-7
ASSILGGATEAF,TRBV27,TRBJ1-1
ASSEGAQVLNYGYT,TRBV7-6,TRBJ1-2
ASSIEGQETQY,TRBV19,TRBJ2-5
ASSPRTAYYGYT,TRBV12-3/TRBV12-4,TRBJ1-2
ASRYRWASTDTQY,TRBV6-6,TRBJ2-3
ASSSATGAEETQY,TRBV7-8,TRBJ2-5
ASSLNRGIYEQY,TRBV12-3/TRBV12-4,TRBJ2-7
ASSQSTNEKLF,TRBV18,TRBJ1-4
ASSLGGITDTQY,TRBV7-8,TRBJ2-3
ATSDFPRTEKGETQY,TRBV24-1,TRBJ2-5
ASSLEANYGYT,TRBV7-2,TRBJ1-2
ASSQGRDNQPQH,TRBV4-2,TRBJ1-5
ASSQAAGGRYEQY,TRBV4-1,TRBJ2-7
ASSSAVPLEKY,TRBV6-6,TRBJ2-7
ASSYSMYGGQETQY,TRBV6-5,TRBJ2-5
ASSPGVGFFYEQY,TRBV7-8,TRBJ2-7
ASSPVPGEQF,TRBV12-3/TRBV12-4,TRBJ2-1
ASSPTRSNEKLF,TRBV7-6,TRBJ1-4
ASSTREEGELF,TRBV6-5,TRBJ2-2
ASSHLGGAVYNSPLH,TRBV14,TRBJ1-6
ASSLARTGLDNEQF,TRBV7-9,TRBJ2-1
ASRQGEWHTQY,TRBV27,TRBJ2-3
ASSREERGALGETQY,TRBV6-8,TRBJ2-5
ASSLVGRSDNEQF,TRBV7-8,TRBJ2-1
ASTIGRGYGYT,TRBV25-1,TRBJ1-2
ASSYSTRRDTEAF,TRBV6-6,TRBJ1-1